Shown below are 19 T cell receptor beta chains from a single sample sequenced in a study of blood T cell repertoires in COVID-19. The data were produced by immunoSEQ multiplex PCR, yet TCRdb's version contains in-frame clones alone and is incomplete. Found here are about 170,000 clones, approximately 80% of them singletons; the top ten hold under 9%. Sequencing was performed on peripheral blood. The source of these receptors is a middle-aged woman with COVID-19, enrolled during active disease.

The chain is built from TRBV7-9 and TRBJ1-2, with a tentative D call TRBD1 (5 bases). Germline V gene sequence: CDR1 SEHNR, CDR2 FQNEAQ (reference sequence). V was clipped by 5 bases and J by 4 bases, with 20 bases between them. The CDR3 totals 16 residues. The CDR3: CASSGTTNRKLYGYTF. In nucleotides, the CDR3 is TGTGCCAGCAGCGGCACGACAAACAGGAAACTCTATGGCTACACCTTC.

The genes are TRBV6-5 and TRBJ2-3, with D tentatively TRBD2 (6 bases). Looked up from germline, CDR1 is MNHEY and CDR2 is SVGAGI. CDR3 length: 12 amino acids. Trimming cost V 7 bases and J 3 bases, with 8 bases left between them. CDR3 residues: CASKAGTDTQYF. CDR3 bases: TGTGCCAGCAAGGCGGGGACAGATACGCAGTATTTT.

The V call is TRBV29-1, the J call TRBJ2-7; possible D gene TRBD2, 5 bases. The CDR3 extends over 16 amino acids. Germline CDR1 and CDR2: SQVTM and ANQGSEA. Trimming removed 2 bases from V and 6 bases from J, with 23 bases in between. DNA of the CDR3: TGCAGCGTTGAATTTACCCTGGGTTCTAGCCCGGGCGAGCAGTACTTC. Its translation: CSVEFTLGSSPGEQYF.

The rearrangement links TRBV5-1 to TRBJ2-7; TRBD2 agrees at 10 bases. CDR3 length: 16 residues. CDR1 is SGHRS, CDR2 YFSETQ, per germline. Trimming at V came to 0 bases and at J to 6 bases, leaving 9 bases not matched to a gene. CDR3 residues: CASSLEPSGSLFEQYF. CDR3 in DNA: TGCGCCAGCAGCTTGGAGCCTAGCGGGAGCCTGTTCGAGCAGTACTTC.

This clone was recorded once. V is TRBV28 and J is TRBJ1-1; 8 nucleotides line up with TRBD1. The germline gives CDR1 MDHEN, CDR2 SYDVKM. This CDR3 spans 13 amino acids. Trimming cost V 3 bases and J 11 bases; bases outside gene matches: 8. CDR3 region: CASSLGGTGLAFF. The CDR3 nucleotides are TGTGCCAGCAGTTTGGGAGGGACAGGTTTGGCTTTCTTT.

The rearrangement links TRBV6-5 to TRBJ1-5; TRBD1 aligns across 9 bases. V shed 10 bases and J 6 bases; nucleotides not matched to a gene: 13. Germline-derived CDR1 and CDR2 are MNHEY and SVGAGI. The CDR3 extends over 15 amino acids. The CDR3 is CATLDGGTGFQPQHF. The CDR3 coding sequence is TGTGCCACCCTCGATGGGGGGACAGGGTTTCAGCCCCAGCATTTT.

This rearrangement joins TRBV19 to TRBJ2-7; perhaps TRBD2 as D (5 bases). The CDR3 consists of 14 residues. With 7 bases removed from V and 0 bases from J, the gap between germline ends came to 13 bases. Looked up from germline, CDR1 is LNHDA and CDR2 is SQIVND (reference sequence). CDR3: CASKRTSHSYEQYF. In nucleotides, the CDR3 is TGTGCCAGTAAGAGGACTTCCCACTCCTACGAGCAGTACTTC.

The rearrangement uses TRBV29-1 and TRBJ2-7, with TRBD2 as a possible D gene (5 bases). There are 12 residues in the CDR3. Trimming cost V 2 bases and J 7 bases, with 12 bases left between them. The V gene's germline CDR1 is SQVTM and CDR2 ANQGSEA. The CDR3 DNA sequence: TGCAGCGTTGAATCGACTATTGGGGAGCAGTACTTC. Protein product: CSVESTIGEQYF.

The chain carries TRBV10-1 and TRBJ2-1, with 8 bases matching TRBD1. Looked up from germline, CDR1 is WNHNN and CDR2 is SYGVQD (reference sequence). This CDR3 has 15 residues. The ends lost 0 bases at V and 7 bases at J; junction bases unmatched: 5. CDR3 amino acids: CASSESGTGTNEQFF. CDR3 bases: TGCGCCAGCAGTGAGTCGGGGACAGGTACGAATGAGCAGTTCTTC.

This clone was detected a few times. The chain recombines TRBV5-4 with TRBJ2-7, with 7 bases lining up with TRBD2. Germline CDR1 is SGHNT and CDR2 is YYREEE (reference sequence). The CDR3 spans 14 residues. V shed 5 bases and J 5 bases; nucleotides not matched to a gene: 10. For the CDR3, the DNA is TGTGCCAGCAGTACGGGCGGGAGCATCCACGAGCAGTACTTC. As protein: CASSTGGSIHEQYF.

This chain joins TRBV21-1 and TRBJ2-3; the table assigns TRBD1, which was not confirmed against the DNA. TRBV21-1 is a recognized pseudogene. This CDR3 is built from 15 residues. The CDR3 loop is CASSKGQGAADTQYF. The CDR3 DNA sequence: TGTGCCAGCAGCAAAGGACAGGGGGCTGCAGATACGCAGTATTTT.

The chain employs TRBV7-6 and TRBJ2-1; 12 nucleotides agree with TRBD2. In germline, CDR1 is SGHVS, CDR2 FNYEAQ. This CDR3 spans 18 amino acids. Trimming cost V 3 bases and J 10 bases; bases outside gene matches: 16. The chain's CDR3 is CASSFRTSGMGNGSEQFF. CDR3 nucleotide sequence: TGTGCCAGCAGCTTTCGGACTAGCGGGATGGGAAATGGTAGCGAGCAGTTCTTC.

The CDR3 reads CASTRDTEAFF. The CDR3 bases are TGTGCCAGCACGCGGGACACTGAAGCTTTCTTT. The rearrangement joins TRBV2 to TRBJ1-1; D not certain. The CDR3 is 11 residues long. Germline CDR1 reads SNHLY; CDR2 reads FYNNEI. Trimming removed 7 bases from V and 3 bases from J, with 6 bases in between.

The chain has TRBV5-8 and TRBJ2-7, with D possibly being TRBD2 (5 bases). Trimming removed 5 bases at V and 4 bases at J, with 16 bases between. Germline CDR1 is SGHTS and CDR2 is YDEGEE. This CDR3 contains 14 residues. As DNA, the CDR3 is TGTGCCAGCAGAATGGATGGGGAGCTATACGAGCAGTACGTC. It encodes CASRMDGELYEQYV.

The chain has TRBV2 and TRBJ1-2; TRBD1 agrees at 7 bases. Germline assignment: CDR1 SNHLY and CDR2 FYNNEI. The CDR3 length is 13 residues. With V trimmed by 5 bases and J by 2 bases, 2 bases remained unmatched. The CDR3 nucleotides read TGTGCCAGCAGTACGGGACAGAACTATGGCTACACCTTC. Translated: CASSTGQNYGYTF.

V is TRBV6-5 and J is TRBJ1-4; D might be TRBD1 (6 bases). The CDR3 spans 12 residues. The germline CDR1 and CDR2 sequences are MNHEY and SVGAGI. V was pared by 4 bases and J by 8 bases, with 8 bases between. DNA for the CDR3: TGTGCCAGCAGTTCAACAGGGGAAAAACTGTTTTTT. The encoded protein is CASSSTGEKLFF.

The chain employs TRBV27 and TRBJ2-7; TRBD2 matches 16 bases. Germline V gives CDR1 MNHEY, CDR2 SMNVEV (reference sequence). V shed 10 bases, J shed 5 bases, and the junction held 14 bases outside the gene matches. The CDR3 totals 17 residues. CDR3 sequence: CAIGYPGLAGGPHEQYF. The CDR3 region has the DNA TGTGCCATCGGTTATCCGGGACTAGCGGGAGGGCCACACGAGCAGTACTTC.

The rearrangement uses TRBV27 and TRBJ1-3, with 7 bases matching TRBD1. The V and J ends lost 4 bases and 1 base, in that order; junction bases with no gene match: 4. This CDR3 is built from 15 residues. The germline CDR1 and CDR2 sequences are MNHEY and SMNVEV (reference sequence). CDR3 bases: TGTGCCAGCAGTTGGCAGGGGGTATCTGGAAACACCATATATTTT. Encoded protein: CASSWQGVSGNTIYF.

This chain uses TRBV5-5 with TRBJ1-6; TRBD1 agrees at 7 bases. CDR3 size: 15 residues. V lost 3 bases to trimming and J lost 8 bases; unmatched junction nucleotides: 8. CDR1 SGHKS and CDR2 YYEKEE come from the germline V gene (reference sequence). CDR3 in amino acids: CASSSEDRRDSPLHF. DNA of the CDR3: TGTGCCAGCAGCTCCGAGGACAGGCGGGATTCACCCCTCCACTTT.